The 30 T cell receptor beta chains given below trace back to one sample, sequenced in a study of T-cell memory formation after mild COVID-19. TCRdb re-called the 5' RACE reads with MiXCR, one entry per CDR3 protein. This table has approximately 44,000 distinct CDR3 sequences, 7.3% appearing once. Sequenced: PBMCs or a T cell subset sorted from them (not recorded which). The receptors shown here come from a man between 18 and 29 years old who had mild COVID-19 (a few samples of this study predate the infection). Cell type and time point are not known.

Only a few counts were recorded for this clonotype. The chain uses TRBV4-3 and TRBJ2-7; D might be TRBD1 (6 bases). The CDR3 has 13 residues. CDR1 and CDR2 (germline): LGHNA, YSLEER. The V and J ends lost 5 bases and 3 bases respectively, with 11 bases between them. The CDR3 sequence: CASSSRGGYEQYF. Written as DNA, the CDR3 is TGCGCCAGCAGCAGCAGAGGGGGCTACGAGCAGTACTTC.

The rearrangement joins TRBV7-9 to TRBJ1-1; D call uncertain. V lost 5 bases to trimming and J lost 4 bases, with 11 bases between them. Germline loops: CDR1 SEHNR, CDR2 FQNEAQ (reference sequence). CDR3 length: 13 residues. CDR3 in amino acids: CASSPRESTEAFF. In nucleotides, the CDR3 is TGTGCCAGCAGCCCCCGGGAGTCCACTGAAGCTTTCTTT.

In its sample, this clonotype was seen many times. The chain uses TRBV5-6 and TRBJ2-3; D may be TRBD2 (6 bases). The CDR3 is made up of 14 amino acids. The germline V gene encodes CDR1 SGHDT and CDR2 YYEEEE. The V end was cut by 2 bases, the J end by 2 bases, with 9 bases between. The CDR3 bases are TGTGCCAGCAGCTTTCGGGAGAACACAGATACGCAGTATTTT. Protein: CASSFRENTDTQYF.

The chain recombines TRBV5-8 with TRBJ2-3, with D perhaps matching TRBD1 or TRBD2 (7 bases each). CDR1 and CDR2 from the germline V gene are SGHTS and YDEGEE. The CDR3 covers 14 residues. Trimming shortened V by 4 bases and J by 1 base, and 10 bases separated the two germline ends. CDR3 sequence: CASSAGGGTDTQYF. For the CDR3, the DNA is TGTGCCAGCAGCGCAGGGGGGGGCACAGATACGCAGTATTTT.

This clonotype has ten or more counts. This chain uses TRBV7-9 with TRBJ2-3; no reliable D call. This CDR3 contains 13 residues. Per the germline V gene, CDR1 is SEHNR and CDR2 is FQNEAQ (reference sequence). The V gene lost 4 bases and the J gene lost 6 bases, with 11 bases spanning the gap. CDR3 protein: CASSYDPVDTQYF. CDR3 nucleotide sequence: TGTGCCAGCAGCTACGACCCCGTGGATACGCAGTATTTT.

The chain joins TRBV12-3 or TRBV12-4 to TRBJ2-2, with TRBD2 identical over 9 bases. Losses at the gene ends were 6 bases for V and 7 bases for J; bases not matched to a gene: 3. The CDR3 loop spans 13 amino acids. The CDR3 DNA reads TGTGCCAGCAGACTAGCGGGTGGCGGGGAGCTGTTTTTT. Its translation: CASRLAGGGELFF.

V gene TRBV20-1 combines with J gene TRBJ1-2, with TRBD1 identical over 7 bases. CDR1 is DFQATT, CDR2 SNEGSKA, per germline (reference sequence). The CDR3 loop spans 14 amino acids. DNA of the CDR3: TGCAGCGCGTACCCCACAGGGGACATAGATGGCTACACCTTC. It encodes CSAYPTGDIDGYTF.

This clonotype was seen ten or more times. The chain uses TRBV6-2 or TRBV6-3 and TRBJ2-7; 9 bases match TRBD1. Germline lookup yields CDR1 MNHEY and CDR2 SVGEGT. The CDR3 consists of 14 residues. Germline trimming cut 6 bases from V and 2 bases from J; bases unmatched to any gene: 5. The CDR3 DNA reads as TGTGCCAGCAGGCGACAGGGGGTGGCCTACGAGCAGTACGTC. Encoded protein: CASRRQGVAYEQYV.

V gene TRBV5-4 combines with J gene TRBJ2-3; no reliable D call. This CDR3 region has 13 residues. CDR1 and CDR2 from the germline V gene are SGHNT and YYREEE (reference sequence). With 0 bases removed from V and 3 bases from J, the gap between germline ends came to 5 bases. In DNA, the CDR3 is TGTGCCAGCAGCTTGGAGGTGACAGATACGCAGTATTTT. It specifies CASSLEVTDTQYF.

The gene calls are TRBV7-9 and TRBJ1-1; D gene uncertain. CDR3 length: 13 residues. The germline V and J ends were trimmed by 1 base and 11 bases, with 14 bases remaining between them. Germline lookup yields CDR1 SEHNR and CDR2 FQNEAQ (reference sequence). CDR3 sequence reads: CASSLVEGNVAFF. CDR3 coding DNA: TGTGCCAGCAGCTTAGTAGAAGGGAATGTCGCTTTCTTT. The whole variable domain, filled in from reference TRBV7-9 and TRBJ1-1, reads DTGVSQNPRHKITKRGQNVTFRCDPISEHNRLYWYRQTLGQGPEFLTYFQNEAQLEKSRLLSDRFSAERPKGSFSTLEIQRTEQGDSAMYLCASSLVEGNVAFFGQGTRLTVV.

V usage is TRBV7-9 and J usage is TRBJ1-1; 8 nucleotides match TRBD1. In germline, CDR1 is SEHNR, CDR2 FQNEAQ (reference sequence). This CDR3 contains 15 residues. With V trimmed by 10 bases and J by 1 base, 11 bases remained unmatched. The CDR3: CANHDRGTWNTEAFF. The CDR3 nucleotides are TGTGCCAACCACGACAGGGGAACCTGGAACACTGAAGCTTTCTTT.

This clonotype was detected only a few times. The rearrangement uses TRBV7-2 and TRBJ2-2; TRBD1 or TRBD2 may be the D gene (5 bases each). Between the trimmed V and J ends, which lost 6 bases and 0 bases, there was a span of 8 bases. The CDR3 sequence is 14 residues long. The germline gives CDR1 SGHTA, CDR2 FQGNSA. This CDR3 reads CASRGVSNTGELFF. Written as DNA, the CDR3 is TGTGCCAGCAGGGGGGTTTCGAACACCGGGGAGCTGTTTTTT.

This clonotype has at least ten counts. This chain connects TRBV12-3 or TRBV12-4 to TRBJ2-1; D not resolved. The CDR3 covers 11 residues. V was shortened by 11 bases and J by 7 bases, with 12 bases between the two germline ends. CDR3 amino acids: CAAGLGNEQFF. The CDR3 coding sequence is TGTGCCGCAGGCCTGGGGAATGAGCAGTTCTTC.

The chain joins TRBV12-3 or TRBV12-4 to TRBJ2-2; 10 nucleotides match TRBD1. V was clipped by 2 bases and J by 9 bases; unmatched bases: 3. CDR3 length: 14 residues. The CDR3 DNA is TGTGCCAGCAGTTTAAGGGACAGGGGAAGGGAGCTGTTTTTT. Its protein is CASSLRDRGRELFF.

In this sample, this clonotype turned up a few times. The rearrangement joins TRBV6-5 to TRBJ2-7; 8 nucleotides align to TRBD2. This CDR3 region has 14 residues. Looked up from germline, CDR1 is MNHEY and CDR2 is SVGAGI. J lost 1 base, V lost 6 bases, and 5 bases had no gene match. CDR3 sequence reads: CASSPGGASYEQYV. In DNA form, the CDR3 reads TGTGCCAGCAGCCCCGGGGGGGCATCCTACGAGCAGTACGTC.

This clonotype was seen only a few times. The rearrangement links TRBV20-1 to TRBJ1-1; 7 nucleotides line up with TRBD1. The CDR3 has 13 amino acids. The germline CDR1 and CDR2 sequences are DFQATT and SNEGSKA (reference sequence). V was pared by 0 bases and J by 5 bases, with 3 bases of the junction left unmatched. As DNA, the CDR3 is TGCAGTGCTAGAGATGCCAGGGGGACTGAAGCTTTCTTT. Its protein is CSARDARGTEAFF.

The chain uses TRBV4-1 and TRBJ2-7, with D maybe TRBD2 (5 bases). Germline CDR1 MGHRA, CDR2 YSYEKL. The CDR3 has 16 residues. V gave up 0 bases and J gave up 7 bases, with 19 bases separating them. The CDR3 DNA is TGCGCCAGCAGCCAAGAATTAAGGGCCAAACGGAGGGAGCAGTACTTC. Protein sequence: CASSQELRAKRREQYF.

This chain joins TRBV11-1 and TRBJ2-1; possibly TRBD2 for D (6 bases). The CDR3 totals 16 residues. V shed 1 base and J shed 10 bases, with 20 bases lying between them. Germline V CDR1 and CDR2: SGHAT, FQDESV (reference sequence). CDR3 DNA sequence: TGTGCCAGCAGCTTAGAGGTGGCAGGAGGGGTCAACGAGCAGTTCTTC. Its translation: CASSLEVAGGVNEQFF.

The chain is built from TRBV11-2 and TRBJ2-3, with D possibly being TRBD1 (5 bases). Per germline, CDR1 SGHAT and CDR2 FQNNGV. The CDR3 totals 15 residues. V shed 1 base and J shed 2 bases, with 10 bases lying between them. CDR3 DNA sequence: TGTGCCAGCAGCTTAGGGGCAGGGAACACAGATACGCAGTATTTT. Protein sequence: CASSLGAGNTDTQYF.

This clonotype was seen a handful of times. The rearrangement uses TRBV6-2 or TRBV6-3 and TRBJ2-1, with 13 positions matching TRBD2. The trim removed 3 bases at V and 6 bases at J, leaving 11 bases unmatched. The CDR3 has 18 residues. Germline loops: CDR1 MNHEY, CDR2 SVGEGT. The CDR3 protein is CASSYILGLAGYRNEQFF. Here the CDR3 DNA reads TGTGCCAGCAGTTATATTTTGGGACTAGCGGGGTATCGCAATGAGCAGTTCTTC.

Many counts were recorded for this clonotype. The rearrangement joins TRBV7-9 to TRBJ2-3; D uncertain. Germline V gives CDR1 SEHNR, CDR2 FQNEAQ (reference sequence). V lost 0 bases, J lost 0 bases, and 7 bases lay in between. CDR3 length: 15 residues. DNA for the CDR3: TGTGCCAGCAGCTTAGCGCCGGGTAGCACAGATACGCAGTATTTT. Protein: CASSLAPGSTDTQYF.

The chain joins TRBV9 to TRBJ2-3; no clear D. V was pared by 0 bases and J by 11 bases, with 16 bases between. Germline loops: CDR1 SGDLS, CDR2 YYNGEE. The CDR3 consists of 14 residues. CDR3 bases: TGTGCCAGCAGCGTAGATGTACGGCCCCATGGGCAGTATTTT. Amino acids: CASSVDVRPHGQYF. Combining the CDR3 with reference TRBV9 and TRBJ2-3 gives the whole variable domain DSGVTQTPKHLITATGQRVTLRCSPRSGDLSVYWYQQSLDQGLQFLIQYYNGEERAKGNILERFSAQQFPDLHSELNLSSLELGDSALYFCASSVDVRPHGQYFGPGTRLTVL.

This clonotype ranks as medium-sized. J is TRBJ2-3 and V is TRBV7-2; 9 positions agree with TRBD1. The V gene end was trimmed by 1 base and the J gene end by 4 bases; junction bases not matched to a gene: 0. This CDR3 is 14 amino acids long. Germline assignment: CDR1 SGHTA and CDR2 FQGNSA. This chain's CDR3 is CASSLGQGADTQYF. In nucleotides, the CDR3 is TGTGCCAGCAGCTTAGGACAGGGGGCAGATACGCAGTATTTT.

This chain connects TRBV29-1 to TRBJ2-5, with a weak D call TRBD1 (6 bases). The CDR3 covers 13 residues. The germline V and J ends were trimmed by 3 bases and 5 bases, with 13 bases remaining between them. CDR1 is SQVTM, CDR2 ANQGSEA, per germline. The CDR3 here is CSVDDDRRETQYF. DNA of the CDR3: TGCAGCGTTGATGATGACAGGAGGGAGACCCAGTACTTC.

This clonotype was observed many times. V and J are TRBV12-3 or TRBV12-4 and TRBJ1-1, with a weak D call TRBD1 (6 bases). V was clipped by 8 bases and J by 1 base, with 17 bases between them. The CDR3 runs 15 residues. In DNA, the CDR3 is TGTGCCAGCCTGTCGCCGGGACACCCGAACACTGAAGCTTTCTTT. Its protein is CASLSPGHPNTEAFF.

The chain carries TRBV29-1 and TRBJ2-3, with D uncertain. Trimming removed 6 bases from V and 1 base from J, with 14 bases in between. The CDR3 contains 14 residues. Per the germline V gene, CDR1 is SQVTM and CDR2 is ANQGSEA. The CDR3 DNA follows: TGCAGCGTCGCAACCCAAACCCGCACAGATACGCAGTATTTT. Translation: CSVATQTRTDTQYF.

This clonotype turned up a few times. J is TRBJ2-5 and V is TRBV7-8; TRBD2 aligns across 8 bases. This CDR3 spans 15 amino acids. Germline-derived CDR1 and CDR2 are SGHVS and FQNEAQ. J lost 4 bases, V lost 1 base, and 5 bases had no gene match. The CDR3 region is CASSLVGGAGETQYF. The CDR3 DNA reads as TGTGCCAGCAGCTTAGTCGGGGGGGCCGGAGAGACCCAGTACTTC.

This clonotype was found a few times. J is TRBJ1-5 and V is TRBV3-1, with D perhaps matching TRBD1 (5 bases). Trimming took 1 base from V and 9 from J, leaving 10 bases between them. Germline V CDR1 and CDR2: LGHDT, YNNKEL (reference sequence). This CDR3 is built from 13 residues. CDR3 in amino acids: CASSQGGGRPQHF. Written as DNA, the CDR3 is TGTGCCAGCAGCCAAGGGGGGGGAAGGCCCCAGCATTTT.

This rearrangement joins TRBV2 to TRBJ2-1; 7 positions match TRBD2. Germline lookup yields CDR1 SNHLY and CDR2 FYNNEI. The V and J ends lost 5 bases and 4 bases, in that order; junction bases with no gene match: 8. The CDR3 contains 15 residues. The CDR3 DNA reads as TGTGCCAGCAGTCTACTAGCGCCCGATTACAATGAGCAGTTCTTC. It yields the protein CASSLLAPDYNEQFF.

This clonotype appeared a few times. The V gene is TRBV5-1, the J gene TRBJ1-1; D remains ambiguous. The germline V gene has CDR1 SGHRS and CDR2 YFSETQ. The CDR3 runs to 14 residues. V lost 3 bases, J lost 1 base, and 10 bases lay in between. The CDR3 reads CASSYPTANTEAFF. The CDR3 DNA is TGCGCCAGCAGCTACCCCACAGCGAACACTGAAGCTTTCTTT.